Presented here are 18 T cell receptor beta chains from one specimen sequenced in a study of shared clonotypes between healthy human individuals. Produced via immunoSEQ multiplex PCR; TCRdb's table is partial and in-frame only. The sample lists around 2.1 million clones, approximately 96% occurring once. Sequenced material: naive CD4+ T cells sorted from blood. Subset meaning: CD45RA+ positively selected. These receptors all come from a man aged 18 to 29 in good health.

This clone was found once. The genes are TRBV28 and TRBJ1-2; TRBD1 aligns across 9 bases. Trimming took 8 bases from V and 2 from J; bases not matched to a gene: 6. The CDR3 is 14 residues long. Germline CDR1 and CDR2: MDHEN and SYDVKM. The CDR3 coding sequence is TGTGCCAGCCGCAGACAGGGGGTAAACTATGGCTACACCTTC. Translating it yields CASRRQGVNYGYTF.

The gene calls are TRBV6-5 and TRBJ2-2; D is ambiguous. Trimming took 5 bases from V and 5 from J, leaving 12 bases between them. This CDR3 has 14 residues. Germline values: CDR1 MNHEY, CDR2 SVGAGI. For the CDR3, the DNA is TGTGCCAGCAGTGCATCCCATGCGACCGGGGAGCTGTTTTTT. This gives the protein CASSASHATGELFF.

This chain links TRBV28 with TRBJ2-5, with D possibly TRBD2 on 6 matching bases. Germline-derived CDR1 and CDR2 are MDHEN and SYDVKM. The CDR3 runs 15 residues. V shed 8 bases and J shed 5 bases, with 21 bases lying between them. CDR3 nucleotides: TGTGCCAGCCGGCCCGGGGGACCCATAAGGGAGACCCAGTACTTC. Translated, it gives CASRPGGPIRETQYF.

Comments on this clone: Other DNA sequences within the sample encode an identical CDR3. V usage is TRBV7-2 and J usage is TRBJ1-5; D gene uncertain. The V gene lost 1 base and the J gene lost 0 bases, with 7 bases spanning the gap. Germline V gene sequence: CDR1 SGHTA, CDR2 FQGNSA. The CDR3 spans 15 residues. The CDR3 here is CASSLGGTSNQPQHF. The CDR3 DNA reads TGTGCCAGCAGCTTAGGAGGTACTAGCAATCAGCCCCAGCATTTT.

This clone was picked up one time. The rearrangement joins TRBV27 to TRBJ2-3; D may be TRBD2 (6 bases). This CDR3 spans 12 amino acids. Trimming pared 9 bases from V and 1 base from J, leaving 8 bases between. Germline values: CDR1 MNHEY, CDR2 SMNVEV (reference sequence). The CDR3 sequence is CARIAGTDTQYF. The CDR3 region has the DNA TGTGCCAGGATAGCGGGCACAGATACGCAGTATTTT.

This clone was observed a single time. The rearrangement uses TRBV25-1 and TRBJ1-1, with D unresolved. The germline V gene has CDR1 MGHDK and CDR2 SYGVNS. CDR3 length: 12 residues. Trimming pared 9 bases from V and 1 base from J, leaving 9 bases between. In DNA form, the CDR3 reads TGTGCCAGTCTCCCGCAGAACACTGAAGCTTTCTTT. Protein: CASLPQNTEAFF.

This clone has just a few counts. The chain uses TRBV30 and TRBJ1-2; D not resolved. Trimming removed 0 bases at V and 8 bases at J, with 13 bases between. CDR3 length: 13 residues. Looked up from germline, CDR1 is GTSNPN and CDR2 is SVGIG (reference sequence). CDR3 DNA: TGTGCCTGGAGTGTTCTGGGCAGTTCGGGCTACACCTTC. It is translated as CAWSVLGSSGYTF.

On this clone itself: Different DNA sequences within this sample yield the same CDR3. The CDR3 DNA reads as TGTGCCAGCAGCCTAGAGAGGAACACTGAAGCTTTCTTT. This encodes CASSLERNTEAFF. The chain combines TRBV7-9 with TRBJ1-1; D is uncertain. Germline V lookup: CDR1 SEHNR, CDR2 FQNEAQ (reference sequence). The V end was cut by 5 bases, the J end by 1 base, with 8 bases between. The CDR3 is 13 amino acids.

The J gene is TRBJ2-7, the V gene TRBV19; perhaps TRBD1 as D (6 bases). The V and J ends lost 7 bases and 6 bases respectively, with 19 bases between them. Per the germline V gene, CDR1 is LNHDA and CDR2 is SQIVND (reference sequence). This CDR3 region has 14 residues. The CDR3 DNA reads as TGTGCCAGTACCCAATCAGGGGCCAGGAGCGAGCAGTACTTC. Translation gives CASTQSGARSEQYF.

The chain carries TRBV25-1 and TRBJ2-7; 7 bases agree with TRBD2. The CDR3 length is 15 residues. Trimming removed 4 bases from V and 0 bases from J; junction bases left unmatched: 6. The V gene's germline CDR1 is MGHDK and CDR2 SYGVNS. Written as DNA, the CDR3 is TGTGCCAGCAGTGGCGGGGAGGGGTTCTCCTACGAGCAGTACTTC. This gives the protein CASSGGEGFSYEQYF.

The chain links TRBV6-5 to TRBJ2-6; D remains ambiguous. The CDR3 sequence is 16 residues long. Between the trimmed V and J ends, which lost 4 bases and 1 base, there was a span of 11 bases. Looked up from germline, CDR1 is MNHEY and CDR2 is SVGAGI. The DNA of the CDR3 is TGTGCCAGCAGTTCAGCTTGGTCGTCTGGGGCCAACGTCCTGACTTTC. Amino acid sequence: CASSSAWSSGANVLTF.

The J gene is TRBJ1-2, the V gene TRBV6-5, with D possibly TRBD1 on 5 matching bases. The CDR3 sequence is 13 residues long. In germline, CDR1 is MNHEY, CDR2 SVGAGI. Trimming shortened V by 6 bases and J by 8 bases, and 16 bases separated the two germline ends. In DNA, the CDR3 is TGTGCCAGCAGGGGCAGCGGCAGGGAGGGCTACACCTTC. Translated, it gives CASRGSGREGYTF.

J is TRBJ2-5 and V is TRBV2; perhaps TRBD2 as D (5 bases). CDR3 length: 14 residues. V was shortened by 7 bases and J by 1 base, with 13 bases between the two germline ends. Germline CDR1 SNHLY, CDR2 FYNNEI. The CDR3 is CASTLSGFQETQYF. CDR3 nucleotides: TGTGCCAGCACCCTCTCGGGGTTCCAAGAGACCCAGTACTTC.

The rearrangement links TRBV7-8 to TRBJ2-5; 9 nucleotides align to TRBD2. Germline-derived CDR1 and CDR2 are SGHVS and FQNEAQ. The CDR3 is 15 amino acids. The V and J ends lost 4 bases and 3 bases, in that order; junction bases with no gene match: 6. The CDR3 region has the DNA TGTGCCAGCAGCTCGAGCGGGGGGAGGGAAGAGACCCAGTACTTC. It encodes CASSSSGGREETQYF. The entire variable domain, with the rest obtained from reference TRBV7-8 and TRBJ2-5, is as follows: GAGVSQSPRYKVAKRGQDVALRCDPISGHVSLFWYQQALGQGPEFLTYFQNEAQLDKSGLPSDRFFAERPEGSVSTLKIQRTQQEDSAVYLCASSSSGGREETQYFGPGTRLLVL.

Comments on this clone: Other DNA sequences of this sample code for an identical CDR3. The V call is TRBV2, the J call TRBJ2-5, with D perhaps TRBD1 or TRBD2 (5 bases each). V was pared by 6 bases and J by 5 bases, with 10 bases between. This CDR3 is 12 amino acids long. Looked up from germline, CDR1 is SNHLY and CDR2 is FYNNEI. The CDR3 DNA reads TGTGCCAGCAGGGGGCCGGGGGAGACCCAGTACTTC. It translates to CASRGPGETQYF.

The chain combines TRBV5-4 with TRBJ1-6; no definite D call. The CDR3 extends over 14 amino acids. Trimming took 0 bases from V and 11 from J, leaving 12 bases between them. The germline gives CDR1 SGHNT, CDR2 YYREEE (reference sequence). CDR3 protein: CASSLDGSRPPLHF. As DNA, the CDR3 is TGTGCCAGCAGCTTGGATGGGTCGCGTCCACCCCTCCACTTT.

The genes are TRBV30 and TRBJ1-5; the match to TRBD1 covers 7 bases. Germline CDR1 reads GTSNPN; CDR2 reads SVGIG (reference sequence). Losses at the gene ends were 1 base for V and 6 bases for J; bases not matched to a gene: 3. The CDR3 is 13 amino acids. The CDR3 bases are TGTGCCTGGAGTGCGGAGGGGGCTCAGCCCCAGCATTTT. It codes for CAWSAEGAQPQHF. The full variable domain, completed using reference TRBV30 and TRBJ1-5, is SQTIHQWPATLVQPVGSPLSLECTVEGTSNPNLYWYRQAAGRGLQLLFYSVGIGQISSEVPQNLSASRPQDRQFILSSKKLLLSDSGFYLCAWSAEGAQPQHFGDGTRLSIL.

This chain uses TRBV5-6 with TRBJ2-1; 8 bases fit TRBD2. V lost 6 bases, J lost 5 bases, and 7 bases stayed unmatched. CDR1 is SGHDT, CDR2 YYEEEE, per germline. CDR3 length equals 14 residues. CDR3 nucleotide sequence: TGTGCCAGCACCCCTCCGGGAGGGAACAATGAGCAGTTCTTC. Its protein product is CASTPPGGNNEQFF.